The entry that follows covers one T cell receptor beta chain sequence. The sample comes from a study of CD8+ T cells in alopecia areata. Alopecia areata patients gave lesional scalp punch biopsies and peripheral blood samples. Isolated RNA was reverse transcribed into cDNA used as the sequencing template. Method: immunoSEQ multiplex PCR; TCRdb's copy keeps in-frame clones and lacks some. This table holds over 200,000 clones, 50% to 60% found once. V lost 6 bases, J lost 1 base, and 3 bases stayed unmatched. Germline V gives CDR1 ENHRY, CDR2 SYGVKD. CDR3 size: 14 residues. This receptor was obtained from a human donor with alopecia areata. This sample comprised CD4+ T cells sorted from blood, obtained at week 0. This chain connects TRBV10-3 to TRBJ2-3; TRBD2 agrees at 8 bases. The CDR3 reads CAISRAGGTDTQYF. CDR3 sequence (DNA): TGTGCCATCAGCCGAGCGGGGGGCACAGATACGCAGTATTTT.